The source of this T cell receptor (beta chain) is a study of shared clonotypes between healthy human individuals. As for the study in general: The people who gave samples were a couple of women and three men aged 18 to 49.

Samples left unsorted employed approximately 90 million PBMCs for genomic DNA. Each cell subset's genomic DNA was divided evenly among several immunoSEQ plates. In the study's own analysis: With immunoSEQ giving junction-only sequences and no quality scores, filtering differed. The method was immunoSEQ multiplex PCR; TCRdb's version includes in-frame clones alone and lacks a portion of them. From that table come the V and J calls and clone size; the DNA was used to work out D and trimming. There are around 430,000 clones in the sample; roughly 77% occur only once, and under 15% lies in the top ten. This clone has only a few counts. J lost 8 bases, V lost 5 bases, and 3 bases had no gene match. The V gene's germline CDR1 is LNHDA and CDR2 SQIVND (reference sequence). The CDR3 is 14 amino acids.

V gene TRBV19 combines with J gene TRBJ1-4, with 12 bases aligning to TRBD1. The sequence was collected from a woman aged 40 to 50 in good health. Some clones in this sample may be carry-over from other donors' samples. The sequenced sample consisted of PBMCs. This CDR3 is CASSPGQGAEKLFF. CDR3 bases: TGTGCCAGTAGTCCGGGACAGGGGGCGGAAAAACTGTTTTTT.